A selection of T cell receptor beta chains follows, all from one sample in a study of human T cells and chemical hapten exposure. A single record per CDR3 protein comes from TCRdb applying MiXCR to the RACE reads. Of more than 150,000 distinct CDR3 sequences in the sample, about 15% were seen once. Specimen: whole blood, collected in connection with sensitization to the hapten diphenylcyclopropenone (DPC). The receptors here all came from a woman aged 25 to 39 with alopecia areata. Some clones in this sample may be carry-over from other donors' samples. CDR3s include the opening cysteine and the closing phenylalanine or tryptophan. D genes are given only for firm matches. Expanded clones get a size class; other rows say once, few or many, or leave the size out.

d_call,cdr3_length,v_call,clone_size,j_call,cdr3_aa,cdr3_nt
-,13,TRBV7-9,few,TRBJ1-3,CASRGRSGNTIYF,TGTGCCAGCAGAGGACGGTCTGGAAACACCATATATTTT
-,12,TRBV20-1,-,TRBJ1-2,CSEPRGILGYTF,TGCAGTGAGCCCAGGGGAATATTGGGCTACACCTTC
-,14,TRBV4-1,few,TRBJ2-1,CASSLPLGTNEQFF,TGCGCCAGCAGCCTCCCATTGGGCACCAATGAGCAGTTCTTC
TRBD1,14,TRBV25-1,many,TRBJ1-1,CASSYPGGGTEAFF,TGTGCCAGCAGTTACCCAGGGGGCGGCACTGAAGCTTTCTTT
-,15,TRBV11-2,-,TRBJ2-2,CASSLGLLGTGELFF,TGTGCCAGCAGCTTAGGTCTTTTAGGAACCGGGGAGCTGTTTTTT
-,15,TRBV4-3,-,TRBJ2-7,CASSQDPGATYEQYF,TGCGCCAGCAGCCAAGACCCGGGCGCCACCTACGAGCAGTACTTC
TRBD1,16,TRBV28,-,TRBJ2-7,CASSPHRQGIVMEQYF,TGTGCCAGCAGCCCACATCGACAGGGGATCGTGATGGAGCAGTACTTC
TRBD2,19,TRBV4-2,many,TRBJ2-7,CASSQRDPGLAPGAYEQYF,TGTGCCAGCAGCCAAAGGGATCCGGGACTAGCCCCAGGAGCTTACGAGCAGTACTTC
-,11,TRBV29-1,-,TRBJ1-1,CSVMAGTEAFF,TGCAGCGTTATGGCGGGCACTGAAGCTTTCTTT
-,15,TRBV15,many,TRBJ1-1,CATSRDLQGNTEAFF,TGTGCCACCAGCAGAGATTTACAGGGGAACACTGAAGCTTTCTTT
-,14,TRBV20-1,few,TRBJ2-3,CSARVGARADTQYF,TGCAGTGCTAGAGTGGGGGCGCGAGCAGATACGCAGTATTTT
-,14,TRBV2,-,TRBJ1-1,CASRSDGTPTEAFF,TGTGCCAGCAGATCGGACGGGACACCGACTGAAGCTTTCTTT
-,15,TRBV11-3,few,TRBJ1-3,CASSLTGYSGNTIYF,TGTGCCAGCAGCTTAACAGGTTACTCTGGAAACACCATATATTTT
-,13,TRBV18,few,TRBJ2-7,CASSLGMLEEQYF,TGTGCCAGCTCACTGGGAATGCTGGAAGAGCAGTACTTC
TRBD2,17,TRBV20-1,few,TRBJ2-2,CSARGIGGRAGTGELFF,TGCAGTGCCAGGGGGATTGGCGGGAGGGCCGGCACCGGGGAGCTGTTTTTT
-,15,TRBV5-5,-,TRBJ1-4,CASSPTPSGGEKLFF,TGTGCCAGCAGCCCGACCCCTTCCGGAGGCGAAAAACTGTTTTTT
-,11,TRBV28,-,TRBJ1-1,CASIMNTEAFF,TGTGCCAGCATCATGAACACTGAAGCTTTCTTT
-,15,TRBV24-1,many,TRBJ2-7,CATSDGSALSYEQYF,TGTGCCACCAGTGATGGAAGCGCGCTTTCCTACGAGCAGTACTTC
-,15,TRBV4-3,many,TRBJ2-3,CASSQRLAHSSTQYF,TGCGCCAGCAGCCAGAGACTGGCACATTCCAGTACGCAGTATTTT
-,15,TRBV25-1,-,TRBJ1-2,CASSEGGTGLYGYTF,TGTGCCAGCAGTGAAGGGGGAACAGGGCTCTATGGCTACACCTTC
-,12,TRBV7-9,many,TRBJ2-7,CASSLVAYEQYF,TGTGCCAGCAGTTTAGTAGCATACGAGCAGTACTTC
TRBD1,15,TRBV12-3/TRBV12-4,-,TRBJ2-7,CASSKSGQGYVGQYF,TGTGCCAGCAGTAAATCAGGACAGGGTTATGTAGGGCAGTACTTC
TRBD1,16,TRBV7-9,-,TRBJ1-4,CASSLGYRDRDEKLFF,TGTGCCAGCAGCTTAGGCTATCGGGACAGGGATGAAAAACTGTTTTTT
-,15,TRBV7-9,few,TRBJ2-7,CASSFSGTTEAEQYF,TGTGCCAGCAGCTTTTCCGGGACCACGGAAGCCGAGCAGTACTTC
-,14,TRBV11-3,-,TRBJ1-1,CASSQGGSNTEAFF,TGTGCCAGCAGCCAAGGCGGCAGCAACACTGAAGCTTTCTTT
-,15,TRBV7-2,-,TRBJ2-7,CASSSTRLLSYEQYF,TGTGCCAGCAGCTCCACCCGACTGCTCTCCTACGAGCAGTACTTC
-,13,TRBV29-1,-,TRBJ2-7,CSVGGDSKYEQYF,TGCAGCGTTGGCGGGGACTCTAAGTACGAGCAGTACTTC
TRBD1,15,TRBV3-1,few,TRBJ2-1,CASSQDRGLLIEQFF,TGTGCCAGCAGCCAAGATAGGGGGCTCCTTATTGAGCAGTTCTTC
-,11,TRBV25-1,-,TRBJ2-7,CASSERVEQYF,TGTGCCAGCAGTGAACGTGTTGAGCAGTACTTC
TRBD1,15,TRBV12-3/TRBV12-4,few,TRBJ1-4,CASSFVGQGVEKLFF,TGTGCCAGCAGTTTTGTCGGACAGGGTGTTGAAAAACTGTTTTTT
TRBD1,14,TRBV10-1,many,TRBJ2-5,CASSEGTAQETQYF,TGCGCCAGCAGTGAGGGGACAGCACAAGAGACCCAGTACTTC
TRBD1,16,TRBV19,few,TRBJ1-2,CASSAPGQVLADGYTF,TGTGCCAGTAGTGCCCCCGGACAGGTCCTTGCAGATGGCTACACCTTC
TRBD2,16,TRBV7-6,many,TRBJ2-3,CASSLGAGGPSDTQYF,TGTGCCAGCAGCTTAGGGGCGGGGGGGCCATCAGATACGCAGTATTTT
TRBD2,16,TRBV5-6,-,TRBJ2-1,CASSLISSGRPNEQFF,TGTGCCAGCAGCTTGATATCTAGCGGCCGACCCAATGAGCAGTTCTTC
TRBD2,15,TRBV6-2/TRBV6-3,-,TRBJ2-1,CASSRFGGGENEQFF,TGTGCCAGCAGTCGTTTTGGCGGGGGGGAGAATGAGCAGTTCTTC
-,16,TRBV3-1,-,TRBJ2-3,CASSQGPSGLSFAQYF,TGTGCCAGCAGCCAAGGGCCGAGCGGACTTTCCTTTGCGCAGTATTTT
TRBD2,16,TRBV19,few,TRBJ2-2,CASSHPGLARAGELFF,TGTGCCAGTAGCCACCCAGGACTAGCACGGGCCGGGGAGCTGTTTTTT
TRBD1,13,TRBV6-1,-,TRBJ2-7,CASSTGGIYEQYF,TGTGCCAGCAGTACAGGGGGGATCTACGAGCAGTACTTC
-,12,TRBV6-1,few,TRBJ1-6,CASSATDSPLHF,TGTGCCAGCAGTGCCACGGATTCACCCCTCCACTTT
-,14,TRBV29-1,-,TRBJ2-7,CSVVPSVPSYEQYF,TGCAGCGTTGTACCGTCCGTCCCCTCCTACGAGCAGTACTTC
-,14,TRBV4-3,few,TRBJ1-1,CASSQRTTNTEAFF,TGCGCCAGCAGCCAAAGAACCACGAACACTGAAGCTTTCTTT
-,13,TRBV7-3,many,TRBJ1-1,CASSMEGRTEAFF,TGTGCCAGCAGTATGGAGGGGCGCACTGAAGCTTTCTTT
TRBD1,16,TRBV29-1,few,TRBJ2-1,CSVDHLTGGIYNEQFF,TGCAGCGTTGACCACCTAACAGGGGGTATTTACAATGAGCAGTTCTTC
TRBD1,14,TRBV5-4,-,TRBJ2-3,CASKRSRGTDTQYF,TGTGCCAGCAAGCGGAGCAGGGGGACAGATACGCAGTATTTT
-,15,TRBV19,-,TRBJ2-7,CASSIVFGDRYEQYF,TGTGCCAGTAGTATAGTTTTCGGTGACCGCTACGAGCAGTACTTC
TRBD1,15,TRBV5-8,-,TRBJ2-7,CASSLGQGAHREQYF,TGTGCCAGCAGCTTGGGGCAGGGGGCGCATCGGGAGCAGTACTTC
TRBD1,14,TRBV18,-,TRBJ1-1,CAGSPGQGNTEAFF,TGTGCCGGCTCCCCGGGACAGGGTAACACTGAAGCTTTCTTT
-,14,TRBV5-1,many,TRBJ2-2,CASSSTGTTGELFF,TGCGCCAGCAGTTCAACAGGGACCACCGGGGAGCTGTTTTTT
-,14,TRBV5-1,once,TRBJ2-1,CASTLSGAYNEQFF,TGCGCCAGCACCTTATCCGGGGCCTACAATGAGCAGTTCTTC